This TCR beta chain comes out of a study of cytotoxic CD8 clonotypes in ibrutinib-treated CLL. Here immunoSEQ multiplex PCR was the method, and the copy in TCRdb shows in-frame clones only, minus some. There are about 300,000 clones in the sample; 67% occur only once, and roughly 6.3% lies in the top ten. V lost 5 bases, J lost 5 bases, and 5 bases stayed unmatched. The CDR3 contains 13 residues. Per germline, CDR1 SGHTA and CDR2 FQGTGA. Sequencing used PBMCs, obtained after 36 months of ibrutinib treatment. The chain carries TRBV7-3 and TRBJ1-1, with TRBD1 matching 7 bases. This TCR came from a human donor with chronic lymphocytic leukemia. The CDR3 bases are TGTGCCAGCAGCCCCGGACAGGAGACTGAAGCTTTCTTT. Residues: CASSPGQETEAFF.